This entry features one T cell receptor (beta chain) sequence. TCRdb reanalysed the PCR reads using MiXCR and keeps one entry per CDR3 protein. Among around 25,000 distinct CDR3 sequences listed, around 52% were seen once. Samples came from patients with localized non-small cell lung adenocarcinoma. This sample stems from a study of CD4 and CD8 cells across lung adenocarcinoma regions. Sequencing was carried out using CD4+ T cells from the center of a lung tumor. The TCR originated in a male donor with lung adenocarcinoma. The CD4 and CD8 labels of this study may be unreliable.

Here the CDR3 reads CASSSGVVEQFF. CDR3 nucleotide sequence: TGTGCCAGCAGTTCAGGTGTGGTCGAGCAGTTCTTC. The rearrangement uses TRBV12-3 or TRBV12-4 and TRBJ2-1; D is uncertain. The V and J ends lost 4 bases and 10 bases respectively, with 11 bases between them. This CDR3 comprises 12 residues.